Below are 14 T cell receptor beta chains sequenced from a single sample in a study of blood T cell repertoires in COVID-19. TCRdb's table, derived via immunoSEQ multiplex PCR, lists solely in-frame clones and lacks some. The sample records 220,000 or so clones, approximately 92% being singletons. Sequenced material: PBMCs or T cells enriched from blood (not recorded which). The receptors were gathered from a woman between 18 and 30 years old in a cohort exposed to, infected with or recovered from COVID-19 (not recorded which).

As to this clone: Germline is not matched at one junction end, which may reflect a read error. The V and J genes are TRBV5-1 and TRBJ1-4; D is uncertain. This CDR3 has 14 residues. Germline CDR1 and CDR2: SGHRS and YFSETQ. The CDR3 region has the DNA TGCGCCAGCAGCTTGTTATCACCTAAGGAAAAACTGTTTTTT. This translates into CASSLLSPKEKLFF.

This chain links TRBV7-2 with TRBJ1-6, with D perhaps TRBD1 (6 bases). The CDR3 extends over 15 amino acids. In germline, CDR1 is SGHTA, CDR2 FQGNSA. Trimming stripped 5 bases from V and 0 bases from J, with 8 bases between. For the CDR3, the DNA is TGTGCCAGCAGCCCACAGGGCTCCTATAATTCACCCCTCCACTTT. Protein: CASSPQGSYNSPLHF.

This clone was recorded a few times. The rearrangement joins TRBV19 to TRBJ1-2; D unclear. V was cut by 3 bases and J by 4 bases, with 9 bases left in between. The germline V gene has CDR1 LNHDA and CDR2 SQIVND (reference sequence). The CDR3 has 13 residues. The CDR3 DNA sequence: TGTGCCAGTAGTATCGGCGGGCTCTATGGCTACACCTTC. Protein product: CASSIGGLYGYTF.

V usage is TRBV9 and J usage is TRBJ1-2, with no clear D. CDR3 length: 12 residues. Germline V gene sequence: CDR1 SGDLS, CDR2 YYNGEE. V lost 4 bases to trimming and J lost 8 bases, with 12 bases between them. The CDR3 protein is CASSPEGRGYTF. The CDR3 nucleotides are TGTGCCAGCAGCCCAGAGGGTAGAGGCTACACCTTC.

The CDR3 protein is CASSLSGRYGYTF. The CDR3, as DNA: TGTGCCAGCAGTTTATCAGGTCGTTATGGCTACACCTTC. The J gene is TRBJ1-2, the V gene TRBV12-3 or TRBV12-4; no clear D. Trimming cost V 2 bases and J 5 bases, with 9 bases left between them. CDR3 length: 13 amino acids.

The chain joins TRBV12-3 or TRBV12-4 to TRBJ2-3; D is possibly TRBD2 (6 bases). With 5 bases removed from V and 5 bases from J, the gap between germline ends came to 11 bases. CDR3 length equals 13 residues. CDR3 DNA: TGTGCCAGCAGTAAAAATAGCGGAGATACGCAGTATTTT. Its translation is CASSKNSGDTQYF.

The chain carries TRBV7-9 and TRBJ2-3, with 8 bases fitting TRBD2. The V and J ends lost 3 bases and 3 bases, in that order; junction bases with no gene match: 11. CDR1 SEHNR and CDR2 FQNEAQ come from the germline V gene (reference sequence). The CDR3 sequence is 17 residues long. Written as DNA, the CDR3 is TGTGCCAGCAGCTTCGGGGGGGCGGTAGGCGGGACAGATACGCAGTATTTT. Translation: CASSFGGAVGGTDTQYF.

This clone was recorded a few times. This rearrangement joins TRBV2 to TRBJ2-7; D call uncertain. Trimming removed 4 bases from V and 0 bases from J, with 4 bases in between. The CDR3 loop spans 12 amino acids. Germline lookup yields CDR1 SNHLY and CDR2 FYNNEI. This chain's CDR3 is CASSVSSYEQYF. The CDR3 nucleotides are TGTGCCAGCAGTGTGAGCTCCTACGAGCAGTACTTC.

This sequence joins TRBV4-1 and TRBJ1-4; D might be TRBD1 (6 bases). Germline CDR1 reads MGHRA; CDR2 reads YSYEKL. This CDR3 region has 17 residues. The V end lost 2 bases, the J end lost 4 bases, and 17 bases lay between the germline ends. CDR3 coding DNA: TGCGCCAGCAGCCAAACCCCTGAGGGGGTTAATAATGAAAAACTGTTTTTT. It encodes CASSQTPEGVNNEKLFF.

J is TRBJ2-3 and V is TRBV7-8, with 12 bases matching TRBD2. Germline V gives CDR1 SGHVS, CDR2 FQNEAQ. The trim removed 3 bases at V and 1 base at J, leaving 20 bases unmatched. The CDR3 is 22 residues long. The chain's CDR3 is CASSFPPRTSGVLSGGTDTQYF. CDR3 bases: TGTGCCAGCAGCTTTCCCCCAAGGACTAGCGGGGTACTCAGCGGTGGCACAGATACGCAGTATTTT. Supplemented by reference TRBV7-8 and TRBJ2-3, the full variable domain reads GAGVSQSPRYKVAKRGQDVALRCDPISGHVSLFWYQQALGQGPEFLTYFQNEAQLDKSGLPSDRFFAERPEGSVSTLKIQRTQQEDSAVYLCASSFPPRTSGVLSGGTDTQYFGPGTRLTVL.

The V gene is TRBV7-3, the J gene TRBJ1-1; TRBD1 aligns across 8 bases. The V and J ends lost 4 bases and 10 bases, in that order; junction bases with no gene match: 8. Germline CDR1 is SGHTA and CDR2 is FQGTGA. The CDR3 is 13 amino acids. The DNA for the CDR3 is TGTGCCAGCAGCTCGGACAGGGAGGGGGCAGCTTTCTTT. It translates to CASSSDREGAAFF.

This clone was observed a handful of times. V usage is TRBV7-6 and J usage is TRBJ2-7, with D tentatively TRBD2 (6 bases). The CDR3 is made up of 20 amino acids. Germline CDR1 SGHVS, CDR2 FNYEAQ. Trimming removed 5 bases at V and 0 bases at J, with 29 bases between. The CDR3 here is CASSPVAGDSGHLSSYEQYF. Written as DNA, the CDR3 is TGTGCCAGCAGCCCCGTTGCCGGTGATAGCGGACATTTAAGCTCCTACGAGCAGTACTTC.

With regard to this clone: Other DNA sequences of this sample code for an identical CDR3. The rearrangement uses TRBV10-2 and TRBJ2-2, with 10 bases aligning to TRBD2. Trimming removed 2 bases from V and 5 bases from J; junction bases left unmatched: 2. The CDR3 is made up of 15 amino acids. Germline V CDR1 and CDR2: WSHSY, SAAADI. As DNA, the CDR3 is TGCGCCAGCAGTGAGAGTAGCGGGGGGACCGGGGAGCTGTTTTTT. Protein sequence: CASSESSGGTGELFF.

The chain carries TRBV9 and TRBJ2-7; the D gene is possibly TRBD1 (6 bases). V was pared by 0 bases and J by 3 bases, with 10 bases between. The CDR3 has 14 amino acids. The germline gives CDR1 SGDLS, CDR2 YYNGEE. The CDR3 loop is CASSVGQASYEQYF. In DNA form, the CDR3 reads TGTGCCAGCAGCGTAGGACAGGCAAGCTACGAGCAGTACTTC. Looking up the rest from reference TRBV9 and TRBJ2-7 gives the full variable domain: DSGVTQTPKHLITATGQRVTLRCSPRSGDLSVYWYQQSLDQGLQFLIQYYNGEERAKGNILERFSAQQFPDLHSELNLSSLELGDSALYFCASSVGQASYEQYFGPGTRLTVT.